The 5 T cell receptor beta chains in this list originate from one sample, sequenced in a study of shared clonotypes between healthy human individuals. Profiled with immunoSEQ multiplex PCR; TCRdb holds only in-frame clones, not every one. The table has more than 1 million clones, roughly 74% seen once. Input material: memory CD4+ T cells from PBMCs. This sample's subset: CD45RA-negative fraction. These receptors were obtained from a young man in good health. Some clones in this sample may be carry-over from other donors' samples.

V is TRBV5-1 and J is TRBJ2-7, with no clear D. V was cut by 0 bases and J by 1 base, with 11 bases left in between. The CDR3 loop spans 15 amino acids. CDR1 and CDR2 (germline): SGHRS, YFSETQ. CDR3 in amino acids: CASSLELLTSYEQYF. In DNA form, the CDR3 reads TGCGCCAGCAGCTTGGAACTTCTTACATCCTACGAGCAGTACTTC.

The rearrangement joins TRBV4-1 to TRBJ2-1, with 12 nucleotides matching TRBD1. Germline V gene sequence: CDR1 MGHRA, CDR2 YSYEKL. The V and J ends lost 3 bases and 9 bases, in that order; junction bases with no gene match: 12. The CDR3 covers 17 residues. This CDR3 is CASSHPPGTGGSGEQFF. CDR3 in DNA: TGCGCCAGCAGCCACCCCCCCGGGACAGGGGGCTCGGGTGAGCAGTTCTTC.

The V call is TRBV7-9, the J call TRBJ1-4, with D tentatively TRBD1 (5 bases). CDR1 and CDR2 (germline): SEHNR, FQNEAQ (reference sequence). CDR3 length: 15 amino acids. V lost 5 bases to trimming and J lost 4 bases, with 14 bases between them. This CDR3 reads CASSPTRTYNEKLFF. The CDR3 bases are TGTGCCAGCAGCCCTACAAGGACATATAATGAAAAACTGTTTTTT.

The chain couples TRBV5-1 to TRBJ2-5, with TRBD1 identical over 10 bases. Unmatched junction bases numbered 5, after V lost 4 bases and J lost 5 bases. Germline CDR1 SGHRS, CDR2 YFSETQ. The CDR3 covers 14 residues. CDR3 sequence: CASSPTGGFETQYF. CDR3 in DNA: TGCGCCAGCAGCCCGACAGGGGGCTTCGAGACCCAGTACTTC.

The chain combines TRBV10-3 with TRBJ2-3; the D gene is possibly TRBD2 (6 bases). This CDR3 is 14 amino acids long. Trimming removed 2 bases at V and 5 bases at J, with 11 bases between. Looked up from germline, CDR1 is ENHRY and CDR2 is SYGVKD. Written as DNA, the CDR3 is TGTGCCATCAGTGAGCGGGAGTTAGGAGATACGCAGTATTTT. It translates to CAISERELGDTQYF.